The rows below give T cell receptor beta chains drawn from one sample of a study of OX40 agonist ivuxolimab in advanced cancers. The table came from immunoSEQ multiplex PCR; TCRdb's copy has only in-frame clones and leaves some out. This sample has 70,000 to 80,000 clones; roughly nine tenths occur once, and the top ten carry 1.3%. The source was CD4+ or CD8+ T cells sorted from blood, collected in a trial of the OX40 agonist ivuxolimab. Source of these receptors: an adult with an advanced solid tumor such as melanoma, head and neck, liver or kidney cancer. Both conserved end residues are part of each CDR3. D genes are given only for firm matches. Where a row states a size, it is once, few, many or the class of an expanded clone; other rows omit it.

clone_size d_call j_call v_call cdr3_aa cdr3_nt
. . TRBJ1-1 TRBV13 CASSSRTADMNTEAFF TGTGCCAGCAGCTCTCGGACGGCCGATATGAACACTGAAGCTTTCTTT
few . TRBJ2-5 TRBV11-3 CASSLIGQETQYF TGTGCCAGCAGCTTGATAGGTCAAGAGACCCAGTACTTC
. . TRBJ1-1 TRBV2 CASSPVGGGLNTEAFF TGTGCCAGCAGTCCTGTTGGAGGGGGTCTGAACACTGAAGCTTTCTTT
. . TRBJ2-5 TRBV29-1 CSVVYQGSQETQYF TGCAGCGTTGTATACCAGGGCAGCCAAGAGACCCAGTACTTC
. . TRBJ2-1 TRBV5-4 CASRAGASSYNEQFF TGTGCCAGCAGGGCCGGGGCCAGCTCCTACAATGAGCAGTTCTTC
. . TRBJ2-5 TRBV21-1 CASSKAGREETQYF TGTGCCAGCAGCAAAGCTGGGAGAGAAGAGACCCAGTACTTC
. TRBD2 TRBJ2-4 TRBV20-1 CSAKRENIQYF TGCAGTGCTAAGCGGGAGAACATTCAGTACTTC
. . TRBJ1-6 TRBV11-2 CASSLAAIGSGSPLHF TGTGCCAGCAGCTTAGCAGCGATAGGGTCCGGCTCACCCCTCCACTTT
. TRBD1 TRBJ1-2 TRBV28 CASRPGQGGGYTF TGTGCCAGCAGGCCGGGACAGGGAGGGGGCTACACCTTC
. TRBD1 TRBJ2-7 TRBV5-1 CASSRGGQGYEQYF TGCGCCAGCAGCAGGGGGGGACAGGGATACGAGCAGTACTTC
. . TRBJ2-1 TRBV2 CASSEEVTNNEQFF TGTGCCAGCAGTGAAGAGGTCACCAACAATGAGCAGTTCTTC
. TRBD1 TRBJ1-5 TRBV27 CASRRTGTGDNQPQHF TGTGCCAGCAGACGTACCGGGACAGGGGACAATCAGCCCCAGCATTTT
. TRBD2 TRBJ2-3 TRBV6-5 CASTLAGSSDTQYF TGTGCCAGTACACTAGCGGGAAGCTCAGATACGCAGTATTTT
. TRBD1 TRBJ2-7 TRBV4-1 CASSPGTGGSLGYEQYF TGCGCCAGCAGCCCCGGGACAGGGGGATCTTTGGGGTACGAGCAGTACTTC
. TRBD1 TRBJ2-1 TRBV19 CASTSWGQGLGEQFF TGTGCCAGTACCTCCTGGGGACAGGGACTTGGGGAGCAGTTCTTC
. . TRBJ1-4 TRBV2 CASSEVEGIGEKLFF TGTGCCAGCAGTGAGGTGGAGGGGATCGGGGAAAAACTGTTTTTT
. . TRBJ1-4 TRBV10-2 CASSELAGAPEKLFF TGCGCCAGCAGTGAGTTGGCCGGGGCCCCTGAAAAACTGTTTTTT
. TRBD2 TRBJ2-1 TRBV7-3 CASSLSPSGAYNEQFF TGTGCCAGCAGCTTGTCGCCCAGCGGGGCATACAATGAGCAGTTCTTC
. . TRBJ1-4 TRBV29-1 CSVRNRASTEKLFF TGCAGCGTGCGGAACAGGGCTTCGACTGAAAAACTGTTTTTT
. . TRBJ2-6 TRBV5-1 CASSFILLTGANVLTF TGCGCCAGCAGCTTTATACTATTAACTGGGGCCAACGTCCTGACTTTC
. . TRBJ1-6 TRBV14 CASSQTQGNSPLHF TGTGCCAGCAGCCAAACTCAGGGAAATTCACCCCTCCACTTT
. TRBD2 TRBJ2-1 TRBV5-1 CASSSFRSGTYNEQFF TGCGCCAGCAGCTCGTTTCGAAGCGGGACCTACAATGAGCAGTTCTTC
. TRBD2 TRBJ2-5 TRBV18 CASSPGRERETQYF TGTGCCAGCTCACCAGGGAGGGAGAGAGAGACCCAGTACTTC
. . TRBJ1-4 TRBV7-9 CASSLLGVGEKLFF TGTGCCAGCAGCTTACTCGGGGTGGGGGAAAAACTGTTTTTT
. . TRBJ1-1 TRBV6-4 CASSAAVDRGAFF TGTGCCAGCAGCGCCGCGGTGGACCGGGGGGCTTTCTTT
. . TRBJ1-2 TRBV28 CARGVAEGGYTF TGTGCCAGAGGGGTGGCGGAAGGCGGCTACACCTTC
few . TRBJ1-1 TRBV19 CASSIQENTEAFF TGTGCCAGTAGTATACAGGAGAACACTGAAGCTTTCTTT
. TRBD1 TRBJ2-7 TRBV5-1 CASSNDRGYEQYF TGCGCCAGCAGTAACGACAGGGGATACGAGCAGTACTTC
. . TRBJ2-2 TRBV29-1 CSVEPGTGGELFF TGCAGCGTTGAGCCTGGGACTGGCGGGGAGCTGTTTTTT
. . TRBJ2-7 TRBV28 CASKLGAFSSYEQYF TGTGCCAGCAAGTTGGGAGCTTTTAGCTCCTACGAGCAGTACTTC
. . TRBJ1-4 TRBV7-9 CASSLSQVNEKLFF TGTGCCAGCAGCTTGTCCCAAGTAAATGAAAAACTGTTTTTT
. . TRBJ1-3 TRBV6-5 CASSYTGARSGNTIYF TGTGCCAGCAGTTACACCGGGGCCCGCTCTGGAAACACCATATATTTT
. . TRBJ2-7 TRBV25-1 CASSEYGEQYF TGTGCCAGCAGTGAGTACGGGGAGCAGTACTTC
. TRBD1 TRBJ2-7 TRBV7-6 CASSTPTGQGSYEQYF TGTGCCAGCAGCACCCCGACTGGACAGGGGTCCTACGAGCAGTACTTC
. TRBD1 TRBJ2-1 TRBV28 CASSLIGQDRQEQFF TGTGCCAGCAGTTTAATCGGGCAGGACAGGCAGGAGCAGTTCTTC
. . TRBJ1-1 TRBV10-3 CAISESTLAGDEAFF TGTGCCATCAGTGAGTCGACTCTTGCTGGGGACGAAGCTTTCTTT
once TRBD1 TRBJ1-4 TRBV2 CASRQGETNEKLFF TGTGCCAGCAGACAGGGGGAAACTAATGAAAAACTGTTTTTT
. . TRBJ2-2 TRBV5-1 CASSLGTLNTGELFF TGCGCCAGCAGCTTAGGGACACTTAACACCGGGGAGCTGTTTTTT
. . TRBJ2-5 TRBV7-2 CASSFSVQWETQYF TGTGCCAGCAGCTTCTCGGTGCAATGGGAGACCCAGTACTTC
. . TRBJ2-3 TRBV18 CASSPVTGSTDTQYF TGTGCCAGCTCACCTGTTACAGGATCCACAGATACGCAGTATTTT
. TRBD1 TRBJ2-3 TRBV5-4 CASSPGQENTDTQYF TGTGCCAGCAGCCCGGGACAGGAGAACACAGATACGCAGTATTTT
once TRBD1 TRBJ2-2 TRBV9 CASSVGTGVTTGELFF TGTGCCAGCAGCGTAGGGACAGGGGTCACCACCGGGGAGCTGTTTTTT
. TRBD1 TRBJ2-3 TRBV6-5 CASRAGTGGANTQYF TGTGCCAGCAGGGCCGGGACAGGGGGCGCAAATACGCAGTATTTT
. TRBD1 TRBJ1-2 TRBV19 CASSAGQGANYGYTF TGTGCCAGTAGTGCCGGACAGGGGGCGAACTATGGCTACACCTTC
. TRBD2 TRBJ2-3 TRBV6-5 CASSYPTAGGPDTQYF TGTGCCAGCAGTTACCCCACAGCGGGAGGACCAGATACGCAGTATTTT